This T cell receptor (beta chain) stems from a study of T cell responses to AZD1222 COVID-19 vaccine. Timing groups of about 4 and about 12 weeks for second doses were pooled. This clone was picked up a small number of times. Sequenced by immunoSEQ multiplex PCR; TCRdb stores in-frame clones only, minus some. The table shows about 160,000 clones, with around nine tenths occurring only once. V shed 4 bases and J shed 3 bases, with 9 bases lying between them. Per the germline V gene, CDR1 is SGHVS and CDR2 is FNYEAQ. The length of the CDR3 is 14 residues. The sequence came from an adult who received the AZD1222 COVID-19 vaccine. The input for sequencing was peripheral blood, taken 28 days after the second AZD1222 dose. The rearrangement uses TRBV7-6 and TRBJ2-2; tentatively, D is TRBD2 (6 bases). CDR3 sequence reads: CASSWVADTGELFF. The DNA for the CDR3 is TGTGCCAGCAGCTGGGTAGCGGACACCGGGGAGCTGTTTTTT.